This T cell receptor (beta chain) was recovered during a study of tumor and adjacent non-tumor tissue in lung cancer. Three rounds of nested PCR, following a modified ARM-PCR protocol, produced the TCRbeta library. TCRdb re-called the multiplex PCR reads with MiXCR, one entry per CDR3 protein. The data contain some 120,000 distinct CDR3 sequences, around three fifths of them singletons. The template was RNA from unsorted bulk tissue. This CDR3 is 14 amino acids long. The germline gives CDR1 MNHEY, CDR2 SVGAGI. The V gene is TRBV6-5, the J gene TRBJ2-3, with TRBD2 matching over 8 bases. Sequences were obtained from lung tumor tissue. The sequence was obtained from a man between 25 and 39 years old with non-small cell lung cancer. As DNA, the CDR3 is TGTACCACCAGGACTAGCAGGAACTCAGATACGCAGTATTTT. This encodes CTTRTSRNSDTQYF.